These 32 T cell receptor beta chains originate from one sample sequenced in a study of brain metastases from non-small cell lung cancer. The assay was immunoSEQ multiplex PCR, and TCRdb's table has in-frame clones only and misses some. Among about 890 clones listed, 80% to 90% were seen once. What was sequenced was tumor-adjacent normal tissue. Every receptor here comes from a donor aged 40 or over with non-small cell lung cancer.

This chain joins TRBV29-1 and TRBJ1-1; 9 nucleotides line up with TRBD1. From germline, CDR1 is SQVTM and CDR2 ANQGSEA. This CDR3 comprises 13 residues. V lost 7 bases, J lost 5 bases, and 8 bases stayed unmatched. CDR3 in DNA: TGCAGCGGCCGGGGACAGGGATTGACTGAAGCTTTCTTT. Its protein is CSGRGQGLTEAFF.

V usage is TRBV19 and J usage is TRBJ1-1, with D unclear. Germline CDR1 reads LNHDA; CDR2 reads SQIVND (reference sequence). The CDR3 is 13 amino acids. V lost 5 bases, J lost 5 bases, and 12 bases lay in between. CDR3 residues: CASSPAGRTEAFF. The CDR3, as DNA: TGTGCCAGTAGTCCAGCGGGGAGAACTGAAGCTTTCTTT.

This rearrangement joins TRBV2 to TRBJ2-5; 8 bases fit TRBD1. Unmatched junction bases numbered 5, after V lost 10 bases and J lost 1 base. Germline CDR1 is SNHLY and CDR2 is FYNNEI. This CDR3 region has 13 residues. The CDR3 DNA reads as TGTGCCATCCGGACAGGGACCCAAGAGACCCAGTACTTC. Protein: CAIRTGTQETQYF.

This clone was seen a single time. One end of the junction fails to match germline, which may point to a read error. The J gene is TRBJ1-5, the V gene TRBV6-5; D is unclear. Germline CDR1 is MNHEY and CDR2 is SVGAGI. CDR3 length equals 12 residues. The CDR3 DNA reads as TGTGCCAGCTATGATAGCAATCAGTCCCAGCATTTT. Translating it yields CASYDSNQSQHF.

This clone was observed once. V is TRBV7-6 and J is TRBJ2-1, with D perhaps TRBD2 (6 bases). Germline V gives CDR1 SGHVS, CDR2 FNYEAQ. This CDR3 spans 15 amino acids. V lost 1 base, J lost 4 bases, and 11 bases lay in between. The CDR3 loop is CASSLDPGLYNEQFF. The DNA of the CDR3 is TGTGCCAGCAGCTTAGATCCGGGACTGTACAATGAGCAGTTCTTC. Full variable domain (outside the CDR3, taken from reference TRBV7-6 and TRBJ2-1): GAGVSQSPRYKVTKRGQDVALRCDPISGHVSLYWYRQALGQGPEFLTYFNYEAQQDKSGLPNDRFSAERPEGSISTLTIQRTEQRDSAMYRCASSLDPGLYNEQFFGPGTRLTVL.

The rearrangement links TRBV4-3 to TRBJ1-1, with a possible D match to TRBD1 (5 bases). The CDR3 covers 15 residues. V dropped 0 bases and J dropped 0 bases, with 8 bases sitting between them. Germline V gives CDR1 LGHNA, CDR2 YSLEER. The CDR3 spells CASSQEAGMNTEAFF. DNA of the CDR3: TGCGCCAGCAGCCAAGAGGCAGGGATGAACACTGAAGCTTTCTTT.

The V and J genes are TRBV27 and TRBJ1-2; tentative D call: TRBD1 (6 bases). Germline values: CDR1 MNHEY, CDR2 SMNVEV (reference sequence). V was clipped by 5 bases and J by 8 bases, with 18 bases between them. There are 14 residues in the CDR3. CDR3 sequence reads: CASSLSGDRFGYTF. CDR3 DNA: TGTGCCAGCAGTCTCTCAGGGGACCGTTTCGGCTACACCTTC.

The rearrangement joins TRBV18 to TRBJ2-7; perhaps TRBD1 as D (6 bases). This CDR3 spans 13 amino acids. Trimming took off 6 bases at V and 4 bases at J, with 13 bases between the two ends. Germline lookup yields CDR1 KGHSH and CDR2 LQKENI. This CDR3 reads CASSRQEAYEQYF. The CDR3 DNA is TGTGCCAGCTCCCGACAGGAAGCTTACGAGCAGTACTTC.

The rearrangement uses TRBV5-4 and TRBJ2-2; D is unresolved. Deletions cut 2 bases from V and 0 bases from J, with 11 bases between. CDR3 size: 16 residues. Germline CDR1 reads SGHNT; CDR2 reads YYREEE (reference sequence). The CDR3 sequence is CASSFLGAANTGELFF. CDR3 in DNA: TGTGCCAGCAGCTTTCTAGGCGCCGCGAACACCGGGGAGCTGTTTTTT.

CDR3 sequence (DNA): TGTGCCGTTGACAGGGACAAGACCTACGCTTTCTTT. The encoded protein is CAVDRDKTYAFF. The chain is built from TRBV7-9 and TRBJ1-1; TRBD1 matches at 7 bases. This CDR3 has 12 residues. The V gene end was trimmed by 11 bases and the J gene end by 11 bases; junction bases not matched to a gene: 14. The germline V gene has CDR1 SEHNR and CDR2 FQNEAQ (reference sequence).

The chain joins TRBV7-2 to TRBJ1-1; TRBD1 aligns across 7 bases. The CDR3 is made up of 13 amino acids. Germline assignment: CDR1 SGHTA and CDR2 FQGNSA. V shed 7 bases, J shed 1 base, and the junction held 3 bases outside the gene matches. This CDR3 is CASIGQANTEAFF. DNA of the CDR3: TGTGCCAGCATCGGACAGGCGAACACTGAAGCTTTCTTT.

V usage is TRBV9 and J usage is TRBJ2-1, with 7 bases aligning to TRBD1. With 6 bases clipped from V and 5 bases from J, the junction kept 14 bases outside the gene matches. The CDR3 spans 16 residues. The germline CDR1 and CDR2 sequences are SGDLS and YYNGEE. In DNA form, the CDR3 reads TGTGCCAGCAACCCATGGAACAGGGGACGGGACAATGAGCAGTTCTTC. It is translated as CASNPWNRGRDNEQFF.

The table lists this clone with a few counts. V is TRBV6-5 and J is TRBJ2-3, with D possibly being TRBD1 or TRBD2 (5 bases each). The CDR3 runs 15 residues. Germline-derived CDR1 and CDR2 are MNHEY and SVGAGI. The V and J ends lost 4 bases and 2 bases respectively, with 13 bases between them. CDR3 coding DNA: TGTGCCAGCAGTTCGCCAGGGAGTCCCACAGATACGCAGTATTTT. Protein product: CASSSPGSPTDTQYF.

The chain couples TRBV9 to TRBJ2-3; maybe TRBD2 (5 bases). This CDR3 region has 14 residues. Germline values: CDR1 SGDLS, CDR2 YYNGEE. Between the trimmed V and J ends, which lost 3 bases and 8 bases, there was a span of 16 bases. In nucleotides, the CDR3 is TGTGCCAGCAGCGACGGAGGTACAGTAGGTACGCAGTATTTT. Amino acids: CASSDGGTVGTQYF.

Concerning this clone: An end of the junction differs from the germline gene, which may be a read error. The chain is built from TRBV7-9 and TRBJ1-1, with D uncertain. CDR3 length: 12 amino acids. Looked up from germline, CDR1 is SEHNR and CDR2 is FQNEAQ (reference sequence). The CDR3: CASSLVAVETFF. The CDR3 region has the DNA TGTGCCAGCAGCCTCGTGGCGGTTGAAACTTTCTTT.

The chain is built from TRBV10-3 and TRBJ2-1; a weak D match, TRBD2 (5 bases). The CDR3 length is 15 residues. V lost 0 bases and J lost 4, with 10 bases in between. Looked up from germline, CDR1 is ENHRY and CDR2 is SYGVKD. The CDR3 DNA reads TGTGCCATCAGTGAGTCTCCGCGGACTTACAATGAGCAGTTCTTC. Translation gives CAISESPRTYNEQFF.

J is TRBJ1-1 and V is TRBV6-5; the D is unclear. The germline V gene encodes CDR1 MNHEY and CDR2 SVGAGI. Trimming shortened V by 7 bases and J by 1 base, and 10 bases separated the two germline ends. The CDR3 covers 13 residues. Written as DNA, the CDR3 is TGTGCCAGCAAAGGAACAGAGAACACTGAAGCTTTCTTT. This translates into CASKGTENTEAFF.

This clone was seen only once. This rearrangement joins TRBV2 to TRBJ2-3; no clear D gene. V was shortened by 3 bases and J by 2 bases, with 12 bases between the two germline ends. The CDR3 runs 15 residues. Germline loops: CDR1 SNHLY, CDR2 FYNNEI. This CDR3 is CASSEDDTHTDTQYF. The CDR3 DNA sequence: TGTGCCAGCAGTGAGGATGACACTCACACAGATACGCAGTATTTT.

This clone was found once. This rearrangement joins TRBV4-3 to TRBJ2-7; D possibly matches TRBD1 or TRBD2 (6 bases each). Deletions cut 2 bases from V and 2 bases from J, with 19 bases between. CDR1 and CDR2 (germline): LGHNA, YSLEER. The CDR3 runs 17 residues. CDR3 region: CASSQKPGAGPPYEQYF. The CDR3, as DNA: TGCGCCAGCAGCCAAAAGCCGGGGGCAGGCCCTCCCTACGAGCAGTACTTC.

This rearrangement joins TRBV6-2 or TRBV6-3 to TRBJ1-5; no clear D. V was pared by 3 bases and J by 6 bases, with 9 bases between. The CDR3 has 13 amino acids. Germline assignment: CDR1 MNHEY and CDR2 SVGEGT. The CDR3 loop is CASSYGSRQPQHF. The CDR3 bases are TGTGCCAGCAGTTATGGGTCTCGTCAGCCCCAGCATTTT.

The V call is TRBV3-1 (or the pseudogene TRBV3-2), the J call TRBJ1-2; 10 bases fit TRBD1. Germline CDR1 reads LGHDT; CDR2 reads YNNKEL (reference sequence). This CDR3 is 14 amino acids long. The trim removed 5 bases at V and 7 bases at J, leaving 7 bases unmatched. CDR3 in DNA: TGTGCCAGCAGCAAGACAGGGGGCAAGGGTGGCTACACCTTC. This codes for CASSKTGGKGGYTF.

The table lists this clone with a count of one. The J gene is TRBJ1-1, the V gene TRBV29-1; unclear D gene. Trimming cost V 4 bases and J 2 bases, with 8 bases left between them. This CDR3 has 12 amino acids. CDR1 SQVTM and CDR2 ANQGSEA come from the germline V gene. DNA for the CDR3: TGCAGCGTTGCCAGTACTAACACTGAAGCTTTCTTT. Its protein product is CSVASTNTEAFF. The full variable domain, its missing parts supplied by reference TRBV29-1 and TRBJ1-1, is SAVISQKPSRDICQRGTSLTIQCQVDSQVTMMFWYRQQPGQSLTLIATANQGSEATYESGFVIDKFPISRPNLTFSTLTVSNMSPEDSSIYLCSVASTNTEAFFGQGTRLTVV.

The rearrangement joins TRBV18 to TRBJ2-5, with TRBD2 as a possible D gene (6 bases). Germline-derived CDR1 and CDR2 are KGHSH and LQKENI. With 4 bases removed from V and 3 bases from J, the gap between germline ends came to 15 bases. The CDR3 loop spans 15 amino acids. The CDR3 protein is CASSLGGVMKETQYF. CDR3 in DNA: TGTGCCAGCTCACTGGGCGGGGTGATGAAAGAGACCCAGTACTTC.

The chain recombines TRBV3-1 (or the pseudogene TRBV3-2) with TRBJ2-7; no clear D. Germline V gene lookup returns CDR1 LGHDT and CDR2 YNNKEL (reference sequence). The V end was cut by 1 base, the J end by 1 base, with 8 bases between. There are 14 residues in the CDR3. The CDR3 sequence: CASSQAARSYEQYF. Written as DNA, the CDR3 is TGTGCCAGCAGCCAAGCAGCCAGGTCCTACGAGCAGTACTTC.

In nucleotides, the CDR3 is TGTGCCAGCAGTATGGGTCAGCCCCAGCATTTT. Protein: CASSMGQPQHF. The genes are TRBV6-5 and TRBJ1-5; no firm D call. V was pared by 5 bases and J by 6 bases, with 5 bases between. Germline V gene sequence: CDR1 MNHEY, CDR2 SVGAGI. The CDR3 spans 11 residues.

The chain links TRBV19 to TRBJ2-3; D uncertain. In germline, CDR1 is LNHDA, CDR2 SQIVND (reference sequence). The CDR3 runs to 13 residues. Between the trimmed V and J ends, which lost 5 bases and 4 bases, there was a span of 10 bases. In DNA, the CDR3 is TGTGCCAGTAGTTACGCTAACTCAGATACGCAGTATTTT. Its translation: CASSYANSDTQYF. Filled out from reference TRBV19 and TRBJ2-3, the complete variable domain reads DGGITQSPKYLFRKEGQNVTLSCEQNLNHDAMYWYRQDPGQGLRLIYYSQIVNDFQKGDIAEGYSVSREKKESFPLTVTSAQKNPTAFYLCASSYANSDTQYFGPGTRLTVL.

The rearrangement links TRBV21-1 to TRBJ2-2. TRBV21-1 is flagged as a pseudogene. The CDR3 contains 14 residues. The DNA for the CDR3 is TGTGCCAGCAACAAACTGAGGGACCCCGGGGAGCTGTTTTTT. Amino acids: CASNKLRDPGELFF.

The rearrangement uses TRBV5-5 and TRBJ1-6; D is uncertain. The CDR3 runs to 14 residues. Germline V lookup: CDR1 SGHKS, CDR2 YYEKEE (reference sequence). The V gene lost 2 bases and the J gene lost 7 bases, with 10 bases spanning the gap. The CDR3 DNA is TGTGCCAGCAGCTTTTTCGATTGGAATTCACCCCTCCACTTT. Encoded protein: CASSFFDWNSPLHF.

The V call is TRBV19, the J call TRBJ2-5; D not certain. Trimming left V 3 bases short and J 4 bases short, with 6 bases between. The CDR3 has 12 residues. CDR1 and CDR2 from the germline V gene are LNHDA and SQIVND (reference sequence). The CDR3 bases are TGTGCCAGTAGTATCAACGGAGAGACCCAGTACTTC. Encoded protein: CASSINGETQYF.

The V call is TRBV6-2 or TRBV6-3, the J call TRBJ1-1; possibly TRBD1 for D (6 bases). CDR3 length: 12 amino acids. V lost 6 bases and J 8 bases, leaving 13 bases between the germline ends. Germline assignment: CDR1 MNHEY and CDR2 SVGEGT. The CDR3 sequence is CASSLTGLEAFF. In DNA form, the CDR3 reads TGTGCCAGCAGCCTGACAGGCCTGGAAGCTTTCTTT.

Of note for this clone: A read error may produce the germline difference seen at one junction end. The chain links TRBV9 to TRBJ2-1; 9 bases match TRBD1. CDR1 SGDLS and CDR2 YYNGEE come from the germline V gene. The CDR3 extends over 16 amino acids. CDR3 residues: CTSSVPGTGSGNEQFF. DNA for the CDR3: TGTACCAGCAGCGTCCCCGGGACAGGGAGCGGCAATGAGCAGTTCTTC.

The rearrangement joins TRBV30 to TRBJ1-5; D gene ambiguous. The germline V gene has CDR1 GTSNPN and CDR2 SVGIG (reference sequence). The CDR3 loop spans 13 amino acids. V shed 1 base and J shed 3 bases, with 7 bases lying between them. CDR3 DNA: TGTGCCTGGAGTGAGGGTTTCAATCAGCCCCAGCATTTT. It specifies CAWSEGFNQPQHF.